Listed below are T cell receptor beta chains from one sample, sequenced in a study of T-cell memory formation after mild COVID-19. TCRdb processed the 5' RACE reads anew with MiXCR; each CDR3 protein has one entry. The sample includes around 250,000 distinct CDR3 sequences, 15% to 20% of them seen just once. The specimen was PBMCs or a T cell subset sorted from them (not recorded which). The source is a man aged 18 to 29 who had mild COVID-19 (a few samples of this study predate the infection). Cell type and time point are not known. CDR3s include the opening cysteine and the closing phenylalanine or tryptophan. Each record gives: D gene, clone size, J gene, V gene, CDR3 DNA, CDR3 protein. The D gene is left open where the match is weak. Clone sizes are given selectively: once, few, many, or a class where the clone is expanded.

- | few | TRBJ1-2 | TRBV6-5 | TGTGCCAGCAGTCGAAGAAAGACAGACTATGGCTACACCTTC | CASSRRKTDYGYTF
- | few | TRBJ1-3 | TRBV7-3 | TGTGCCATCCCAGGGCGTCGGGATTTT | CAIPGRRDF
- | few | TRBJ2-3 | TRBV18 | TGTGCCAGCTCACCATGGGGGCCAGGAGTGAGGACAGATACGCAGTATTTT | CASSPWGPGVRTDTQYF
TRBD1 | few | TRBJ2-7 | TRBV6-2/TRBV6-3 | TGTGCCAGCAGGACACCCTGGACAGGTGGTACCTACGAGCAGTACTTC | CASRTPWTGGTYEQYF
- | few | TRBJ2-1 | TRBV7-2 | TGTGCCAGCAGCTTATCAGGGAACCTCCTCAATGAGCAGTTCTTC | CASSLSGNLLNEQFF
- | few | TRBJ1-5 | TRBV7-2 | TGTGCCAGCAGCTTGGGACATAGCTCGAATCAGCCCCAGCATTTT | CASSLGHSSNQPQHF
- | few | TRBJ2-5 | TRBV7-2 | TGTGCCAGCAGGGCCAGGGTTTTAGAGACCCAGTACTTC | CASRARVLETQYF
TRBD1 | few | TRBJ1-1 | TRBV6-2/TRBV6-3 | TGTGCCAGCAGTTACTCGGGGACAGGGGACATGAACACTGAAGCTTTCTTT | CASSYSGTGDMNTEAFF
- | - | TRBJ1-2 | TRBV7-2 | TGTGCCAGCAGACTATTCTATGGCTACACCTTC | CASRLFYGYTF
TRBD2 | - | TRBJ2-5 | TRBV9 | TGTGCCAGCAGCGTAGGAGTCGGCGGGGGGGCCTGGGAGACCCAGTACTTC | CASSVGVGGGAWETQYF
- | - | TRBJ1-1 | TRBV19 | TGTGCCAGTAGTAGGCCGAGCGGGGGCCGAACTGAAGCTTTCTTT | CASSRPSGGRTEAFF
TRBD1 | - | TRBJ2-2 | TRBV5-1 | TGCGCCAGCGCCAACAGGGGTCCGATGACCGGGGAGCTGTTTTTT | CASANRGPMTGELFF
- | few | TRBJ2-4 | TRBV11-2 | TGTGCCAGCAGACCTATGACCGGCGTGGGCATTCAGTACTTC | CASRPMTGVGIQYF
TRBD1 | - | TRBJ2-7 | TRBV19 | TGTGCCAGTAGTATATCGCACAGGGGCTACGAGCAGTACTTC | CASSISHRGYEQYF
TRBD1 | few | TRBJ1-1 | TRBV10-3 | TGTGCCGCCTCGGGACAGGGGAGTACTGAAGCTTTCTTT | CAASGQGSTEAFF
TRBD1 | - | TRBJ2-2 | TRBV11-3 | TGTGCCAGCAGCTTAGATCAGGCCGGGACAGGGAACACCGGGGAGCTGTTTTTT | CASSLDQAGTGNTGELFF
- | many | TRBJ1-1 | TRBV5-1 | TGCGCCAGCAGCTTGACAGGGAATCGGAACACTGAAGCTTTCTTT | CASSLTGNRNTEAFF
- | - | TRBJ2-2 | TRBV9 | TGTGCCAGCAGCGTAGAGGGGTCCGGGGAGCTGTTTTTT | CASSVEGSGELFF
- | - | TRBJ2-2 | TRBV7-6 | TGTGCCAGCAGCTTAGCCTGGAGGGGCAGGGGAACCGGGGAGCTGTTTTTT | CASSLAWRGRGTGELFF
- | few | TRBJ1-1 | TRBV5-6 | TGTGCCAGCAGCCTGGGACCCATGAACACTGAAGCTTTCTTT | CASSLGPMNTEAFF
- | few | TRBJ2-1 | TRBV12-3/TRBV12-4 | TGTGCCAGCAAAGGGGGTGAGCAGTTCTTC | CASKGGEQFF
- | few | TRBJ1-1 | TRBV12-3/TRBV12-4 | TGTGCCAGCACCCTGCGGGGAGGGAACACTGAAGCTTTCTTT | CASTLRGGNTEAFF
TRBD1 | many | TRBJ2-1 | TRBV5-1 | TGCGCCAGCAGCTCCAGGGGGAATGAGCAGTTCTTC | CASSSRGNEQFF
- | few | TRBJ1-1 | TRBV20-1 | TGCAGTGCTAGAGATTTCGCGGGGAACACTGAAGCTTTCTTT | CSARDFAGNTEAFF
- | few | TRBJ2-3 | TRBV4-1 | TGCGCCAGCAGCCAAGGCCCTAGCCTCCACACAGATACGCAGTATTTT | CASSQGPSLHTDTQYF
- | - | TRBJ2-2 | TRBV6-2/TRBV6-3 | TGTGCCAGCAGTTATCGGGGGATCGGGGAGCTGTTTTTT | CASSYRGIGELFF
- | few | TRBJ1-2 | TRBV20-1 | TGCAGTGTTGCGAGGCGTCTAGGCTATGGCTACACCTTC | CSVARRLGYGYTF
- | - | TRBJ1-1 | TRBV27 | TGTGCCAGCAGTTCACCGTTGGAAACTGAAGCTTTCTTT | CASSSPLETEAFF
TRBD1 | - | TRBJ2-2 | TRBV7-2 | TGTGCCAGCAGCTACCCCGGGACAGTCACCGGGGAGCTGTTTTTT | CASSYPGTVTGELFF
TRBD1 | few | TRBJ1-5 | TRBV4-1 | TGCGCCAGCAGCCAGAGGGAGGGGGCTTGGAATCAGCCCCAGCATTTT | CASSQREGAWNQPQHF
TRBD1 | - | TRBJ1-4 | TRBV20-1 | TGCAGTGCTAGAGATCCCCAGGGGGCGGAAAAACTGTTTTTT | CSARDPQGAEKLFF
- | - | TRBJ2-7 | TRBV5-1 | TGCGCCAGCAGTGCAACCGATTCCTACGAGCAGTACTTC | CASSATDSYEQYF
TRBD2 | - | TRBJ2-3 | TRBV5-6 | TGTGCCAGCAGCTCTCCCGGGACTAGCGGGGGGATAACGCAGTATTTT | CASSSPGTSGGITQYF
TRBD2 | many | TRBJ2-5 | TRBV7-2 | TGTGCCAGCAGCCAAAATAGCGGGAAAGAGACCCAGTACTTC | CASSQNSGKETQYF
- | many | TRBJ2-3 | TRBV7-9 | TGTGCCAGCAGCCCGGGACGGACCACAGATACGCAGTATTTT | CASSPGRTTDTQYF
- | few | TRBJ1-2 | TRBV12-3/TRBV12-4 | TGTGCCAGCAGGACGTGGGGAAAAAATGGCTACACCTTC | CASRTWGKNGYTF
TRBD1 | - | TRBJ2-7 | TRBV24-1 | TGTGCCACCAGGTCGGGACAGGGAGCCTACGAGCAGTACTTC | CATRSGQGAYEQYF
- | many | TRBJ2-1 | TRBV6-2/TRBV6-3 | TGTGCCAGCAGTCTAGGGGCAGGGGCCTACAATGAGCAGTTCTTC | CASSLGAGAYNEQFF
TRBD1 | few | TRBJ1-3 | TRBV2 | TGTGCCAGCGGACAGGGGCACTCTGGAAACACCATATATTTT | CASGQGHSGNTIYF
- | few | TRBJ2-5 | TRBV7-9 | TGTGCCAGCAGCTTCTTCGGAGAAGAGACCCAGTACTTC | CASSFFGEETQYF
TRBD1 | few | TRBJ2-3 | TRBV7-2 | TGTGCCAGCGGCATGACAGGGGGACGAGATACGCAGTATTTT | CASGMTGGRDTQYF
- | - | TRBJ2-7 | TRBV7-9 | TGTGCCAGCAGCTTTGGGCACTACGAGCAGTACTTC | CASSFGHYEQYF
- | few | TRBJ1-1 | TRBV12-3/TRBV12-4 | TGTGCCAGCATCGACAGGACAGCGAACACTGAAGCTTTCTTT | CASIDRTANTEAFF
TRBD2 | - | TRBJ2-5 | TRBV29-1 | TGCAGCGCAGCACCGGGACTAGCTTTCCAAGAGACCCAGTACTTC | CSAAPGLAFQETQYF
- | - | TRBJ1-4 | TRBV7-7 | TGTGCTAGCAGCTTGGGGCCTGAGGACGAAAAACTGTTTTTT | CASSLGPEDEKLFF
- | few | TRBJ2-7 | TRBV13 | TGTGCCAGCAGCCCAATGGGCAGCTCCTACGAGCAGTACTTC | CASSPMGSSYEQYF
- | - | TRBJ2-2 | TRBV5-5 | TGTGCCAGCAGCTTGTGGCAGACGGCGAACACCGGGGAGCTGTTTTTT | CASSLWQTANTGELFF
- | - | TRBJ1-5 | TRBV20-1 | TGCAGTGCTAGACGGGGGGATCAGCCCCAGCATTTT | CSARRGDQPQHF
TRBD2 | few | TRBJ2-3 | TRBV5-1 | TGCGCCAGCAGCTTGGCCTCGAGCGGGGGAGATACGCAGTATTTT | CASSLASSGGDTQYF
- | - | TRBJ1-5 | TRBV7-9 | TGTGCCAGCAGCTTAGACACACTGGCACAGCCCCAGCATTTT | CASSLDTLAQPQHF
TRBD1 | - | TRBJ2-1 | TRBV7-8 | TGTGCCAGCAGCCCACGGACAGGGGGCTACAATGAGCAGTTCTTC | CASSPRTGGYNEQFF
TRBD2 | few | TRBJ2-1 | TRBV7-2 | TGTGCCAGCAGCGCTTCTAGCGGGGGCCTCTCCTACAATGAGCAGTTCTTC | CASSASSGGLSYNEQFF
- | - | TRBJ1-6 | TRBV27 | TGTGCCAGCAGTTTACTCAGCGGACAGCTAAATAATTCACCCCTCCACTTT | CASSLLSGQLNNSPLHF
TRBD2 | few | TRBJ2-3 | TRBV12-3/TRBV12-4 | TGTGCCAGCAGGATAGCGGGGGGCGGCACAGATACGCAGTATTTT | CASRIAGGGTDTQYF